A selection of T cell receptor beta chains follows, all from one sample in a study of blood T cells in healthy people across ages. MiXCR was run by TCRdb on the 5' RACE reads, yielding one entry per CDR3 protein. The data show hundreds of thousands of distinct CDR3 sequences, with approximately 49% seen just once and roughly 30% held by the top ten. Sequenced: blood. Source of these receptors: a woman aged 60-75 years in good health. The CDR3 runs from the conserved cysteine through the conserved F or W. A D gene is named only where the DNA matches it firmly. Clone size is stated in some rows and not others, as once, few, many or a class when expanded.

d_call j_call clone_size v_call cdr3_nt cdr3_aa
- TRBJ2-7 few TRBV29-1 TGCAGCGACGGCCGGTCCTACGAGCAGTACTTC CSDGRSYEQYF
- TRBJ2-7 few TRBV27 TGTGCCAGCAGTTGGGACGGCGAGGGATCCTACGAGCAGTACTTC CASSWDGEGSYEQYF
- TRBJ2-5 many TRBV4-2 TGTGCCAGCAGCCGGACCCGGGCCCACCAAGAGACCCAGTACTTC CASSRTRAHQETQYF
- TRBJ2-5 - TRBV7-2 TGTGCCAGCAGCCCTCTGTTAGGGAGGCTCCAAGAGACCCAGTACTTC CASSPLLGRLQETQYF
TRBD2 TRBJ2-3 once TRBV20-1 TGCAGTGCTTGCGGACTAGTTGGTAACACAGATACACAGTATTTT CSACGLVGNTDTQYF
- TRBJ2-4 - TRBV6-5 TGTGCCAGCAACTCATCCCCCGGTGAGCAGTACTTC CASNSSPGEQYF
TRBD2 TRBJ2-2 - TRBV6-4 TGTGCCAGCAGTCCCAACGGAGCGGGAGTAAACGGGGAGCTGTTTTTT CASSPNGAGVNGELFF
- TRBJ1-2 - TRBV20-1 TGCAGTGCTAGAGGAGGGGGGGTCGGCTATGGCTACACCTTC CSARGGGVGYGYTF
- TRBJ2-3 - TRBV7-6 TGTGCCAGCAGGAGCCCGGTCGATACGCAGTATTTT CASRSPVDTQYF
TRBD2 TRBJ2-3 few TRBV20-1 TGCAGTGCTAGAGTGGCGGGGCTAGCGGTCACAGATACGCAGTATTTT CSARVAGLAVTDTQYF
TRBD2 TRBJ2-1 many TRBV20-1 TGCAGTGCTAGAGGATTGGGACTAGCGGGATACAATGAGCAGTTCTTC CSARGLGLAGYNEQFF
TRBD1 TRBJ2-3 - TRBV5-1 TGCGCCAGCAGCTTGGTGGGGACAGGGGAGACAGATACGCAGTATTTT CASSLVGTGETDTQYF
TRBD1 TRBJ2-3 - TRBV20-1 TGCAGTGCCCTTTCGGACAGGGACGGAGATATGCAGTATTTT CSALSDRDGDMQYF
- TRBJ2-3 many TRBV24-1 TGTGCCACCAGTGTTGGCGGAGGAGATACGCAGTATTTT CATSVGGGDTQYF
- TRBJ2-1 many TRBV9 TGTGCCAGCAGCCAGAGCTCCTACAATGAGCAGTTCTTC CASSQSSYNEQFF
- TRBJ2-1 - TRBV5-1 TGCGCCAGCAGCTTGGCCACTGGGAGCTCCTACAATGAGCAGTTCTTC CASSLATGSSYNEQFF
- TRBJ2-7 few TRBV20-1 TGCAGTGGTCTAGGAGTCTCCTACGAGCAGTACTTC CSGLGVSYEQYF
- TRBJ2-7 - TRBV6-5 TGTGCCAGCAGTTACTCCTCGGGAACTTTCTCCTACGAGCAGTACTTC CASSYSSGTFSYEQYF
- TRBJ2-1 - TRBV13 TGTGCCAGCAGCTCACCCCCTTATGAGCAGTTCTTC CASSSPPYEQFF
TRBD2 TRBJ2-5 many TRBV20-1 TGCAGTGCTATTGGACTAGCGGGAGTGGCGGTAGAGACCCAGTACTTC CSAIGLAGVAVETQYF
- TRBJ2-2 - TRBV3-1 TGTGCCAGCAGCCAATCAAGTCCAACGAACACCGGGGAGCTGTTTTTT CASSQSSPTNTGELFF
- TRBJ1-1 - TRBV15 TGTGCCACCAGCAGGTACACTGAAGCTTTCTTT CATSRYTEAFF
- TRBJ1-1 once TRBV20-1 TGCAGCCCTTCACAGGGGAACACTGAAGCTTTCTTT CSPSQGNTEAFF
- TRBJ2-7 - TRBV20-1 TGCAGTGCTAGAGTTCGAGGTGGGAGACTACCCTACGAGCAGTACTTC CSARVRGGRLPYEQYF
- TRBJ2-5 once TRBV20-1 TGCAGTGGGATGCGGGATCTGATCCACAATGAGCAGTACTTC CSGMRDLIHNEQYF
TRBD1 TRBJ1-2 - TRBV28 TGTGCCAGCAGTGCTCCGGGACAGGGGGCAACGGGCTACACCTTC CASSAPGQGATGYTF
- TRBJ2-5 - TRBV4-3 TGCGCCAGCAGCCAAGCACTGGGCCAAGAGACCCAGTACTTC CASSQALGQETQYF
TRBD1 TRBJ1-5 few TRBV4-2 TGTGCCAGCAGCCTCGGGCAGGGACAGAGGGAACAGCCCCAGCATTTT CASSLGQGQREQPQHF
- TRBJ2-1 few TRBV20-1 TGCAGTGCTTGGAAAGGAGAACAGTTCTTC CSAWKGEQFF
TRBD1 TRBJ1-6 - TRBV10-3 TGTGCCATCAGGACAGGACAGGGGACGGGCAATTCACCCCTCCACTTT CAIRTGQGTGNSPLHF
TRBD2 TRBJ2-3 - TRBV7-3 TGCGCCAGCAGCTGGACTAGCGGGAGTGGAGTGTATTTT CASSWTSGSGVYF
- TRBJ1-3 - TRBV12-3/TRBV12-4 TGTGCCAGCAGTTTAGGGACAGCACATGGAAACACCATATATTTT CASSLGTAHGNTIYF
TRBD1 TRBJ2-7 few TRBV7-2 TGTGCCAGCAGCTCCGGGACAGGGGAGGCTTACGAGCAGTACTTC CASSSGTGEAYEQYF
- TRBJ2-2 - TRBV6-6 TGTGCCAGCAGTTCAGTGATCGGGGAGCTGTTTTTT CASSSVIGELFF
- TRBJ2-1 many TRBV29-1 TGCAGCGTTGAAGGCGTCTTATACAATGAGCAGTTCTTC CSVEGVLYNEQFF
- TRBJ2-7 - TRBV29-1 TGCAGCGTTTCGGACGGCATCTACGAGCAGTACTTC CSVSDGIYEQYF
TRBD1 TRBJ2-3 few TRBV28 TGTGCCAGCAGTTCCCCCAGACAGGGGAAGGGAGATACGCAGTATTTT CASSSPRQGKGDTQYF